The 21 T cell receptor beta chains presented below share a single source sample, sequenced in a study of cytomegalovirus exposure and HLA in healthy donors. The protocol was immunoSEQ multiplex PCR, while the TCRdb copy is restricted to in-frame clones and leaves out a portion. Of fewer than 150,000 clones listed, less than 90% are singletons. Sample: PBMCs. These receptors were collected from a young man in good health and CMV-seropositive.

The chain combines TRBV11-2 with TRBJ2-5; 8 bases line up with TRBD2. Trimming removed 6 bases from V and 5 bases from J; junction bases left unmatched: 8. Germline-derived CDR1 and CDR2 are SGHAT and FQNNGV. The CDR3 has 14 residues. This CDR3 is CASRPRAGEETQYF. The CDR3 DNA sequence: TGTGCCAGCAGGCCGAGAGCGGGGGAGGAGACCCAGTACTTC.

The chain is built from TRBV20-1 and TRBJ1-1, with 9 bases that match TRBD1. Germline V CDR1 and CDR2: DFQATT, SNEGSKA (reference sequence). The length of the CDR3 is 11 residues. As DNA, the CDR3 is TGCAGGGCGACAGGGGGCACTGAAGCTTTCTTT. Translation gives CRATGGTEAFF.

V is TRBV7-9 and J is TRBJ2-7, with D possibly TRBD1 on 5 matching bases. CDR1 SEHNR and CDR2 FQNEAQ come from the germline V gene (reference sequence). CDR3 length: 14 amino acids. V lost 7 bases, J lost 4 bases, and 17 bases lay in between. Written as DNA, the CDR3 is TGTGCCAGCACCTCCCAGGGCAGTCTTTACGAGCAGTACTTC. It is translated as CASTSQGSLYEQYF.

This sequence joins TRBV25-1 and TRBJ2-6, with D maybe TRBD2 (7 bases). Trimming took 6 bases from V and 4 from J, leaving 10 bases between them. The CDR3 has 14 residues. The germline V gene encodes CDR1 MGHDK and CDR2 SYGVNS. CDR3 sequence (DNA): TGTGCCAGCAGCGGGGGGCAAGGGGCCAACGTCCTGACTTTC. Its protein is CASSGGQGANVLTF.

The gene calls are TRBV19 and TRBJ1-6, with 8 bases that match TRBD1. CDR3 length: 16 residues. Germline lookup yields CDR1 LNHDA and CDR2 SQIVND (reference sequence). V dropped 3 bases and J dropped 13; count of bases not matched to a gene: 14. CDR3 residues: CASSIGGRGQGVPLHF. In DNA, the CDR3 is TGTGCCAGTAGTATTGGAGGCAGGGGGCAAGGTGTGCCCCTCCACTTT.

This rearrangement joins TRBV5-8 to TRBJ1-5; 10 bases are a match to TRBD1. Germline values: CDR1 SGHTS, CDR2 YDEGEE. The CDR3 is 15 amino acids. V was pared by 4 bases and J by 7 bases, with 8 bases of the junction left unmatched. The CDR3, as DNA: TGTGCCAGCAGCCCCGGGACAGGGGTCCGGCAGCCCCAGCATTTT. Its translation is CASSPGTGVRQPQHF.

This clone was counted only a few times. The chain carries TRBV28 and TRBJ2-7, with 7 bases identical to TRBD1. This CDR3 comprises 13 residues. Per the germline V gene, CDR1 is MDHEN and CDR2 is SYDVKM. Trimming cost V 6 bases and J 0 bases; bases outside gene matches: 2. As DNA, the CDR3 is TGTGCCAGCAGGACAGGGAACTCCTACGAGCAGTACTTC. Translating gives CASRTGNSYEQYF.

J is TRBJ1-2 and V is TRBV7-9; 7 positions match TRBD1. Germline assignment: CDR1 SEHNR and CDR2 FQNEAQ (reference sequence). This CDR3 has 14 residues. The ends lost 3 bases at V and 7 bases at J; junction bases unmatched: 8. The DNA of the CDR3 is TGTGCCAGCAGCTTCGAGCGGACAGGCTTTGGCTACACCTTC. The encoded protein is CASSFERTGFGYTF.

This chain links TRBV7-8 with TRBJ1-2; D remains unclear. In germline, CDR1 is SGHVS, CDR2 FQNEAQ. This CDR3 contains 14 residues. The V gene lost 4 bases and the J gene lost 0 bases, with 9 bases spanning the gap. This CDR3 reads CASSSLGSNYGYTF. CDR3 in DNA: TGTGCCAGCAGCTCCCTCGGGTCTAACTATGGCTACACCTTC.

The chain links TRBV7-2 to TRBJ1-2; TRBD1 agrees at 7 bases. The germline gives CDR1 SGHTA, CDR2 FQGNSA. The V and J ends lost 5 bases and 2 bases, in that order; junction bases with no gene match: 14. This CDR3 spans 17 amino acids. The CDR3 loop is CASSLYLTGDLNYGYTF. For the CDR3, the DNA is TGTGCCAGCAGCCTATATTTAACAGGGGACCTCAACTATGGCTACACCTTC.

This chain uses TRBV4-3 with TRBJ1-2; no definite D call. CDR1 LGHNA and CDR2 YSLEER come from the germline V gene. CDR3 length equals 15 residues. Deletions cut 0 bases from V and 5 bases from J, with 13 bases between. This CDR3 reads CASSQEHGTGYGYTF. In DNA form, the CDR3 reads TGCGCCAGCAGCCAAGAGCATGGTACCGGTTATGGCTACACCTTC.

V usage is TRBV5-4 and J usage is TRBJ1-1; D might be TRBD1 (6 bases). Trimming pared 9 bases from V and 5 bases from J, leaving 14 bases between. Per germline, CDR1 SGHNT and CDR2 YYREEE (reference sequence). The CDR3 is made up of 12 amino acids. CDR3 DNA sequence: TGTGCCACCAATGGACAGACGACTGAAGCTTTCTTT. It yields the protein CATNGQTTEAFF.

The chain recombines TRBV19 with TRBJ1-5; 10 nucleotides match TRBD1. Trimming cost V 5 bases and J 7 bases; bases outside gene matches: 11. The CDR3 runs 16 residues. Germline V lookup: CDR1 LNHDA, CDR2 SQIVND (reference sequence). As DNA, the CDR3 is TGTGCCAGTAGTTACAGGACAGGGGGGAGATCGCAGCCCCAGCATTTT. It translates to CASSYRTGGRSQPQHF.

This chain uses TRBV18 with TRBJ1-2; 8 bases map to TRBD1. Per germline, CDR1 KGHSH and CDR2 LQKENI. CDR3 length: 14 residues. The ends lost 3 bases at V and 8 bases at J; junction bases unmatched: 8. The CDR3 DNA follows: TGTGCCAGCTCACCCTACAGGGGGGAGAGGGGCTACACCTTC. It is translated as CASSPYRGERGYTF.

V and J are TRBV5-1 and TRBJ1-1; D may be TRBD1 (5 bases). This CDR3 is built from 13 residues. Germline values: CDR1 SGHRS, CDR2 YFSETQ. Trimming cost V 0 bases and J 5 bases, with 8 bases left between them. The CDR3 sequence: CASSLGQSTEAFF. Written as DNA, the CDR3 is TGCGCCAGCAGCTTGGGACAGTCAACTGAAGCTTTCTTT.

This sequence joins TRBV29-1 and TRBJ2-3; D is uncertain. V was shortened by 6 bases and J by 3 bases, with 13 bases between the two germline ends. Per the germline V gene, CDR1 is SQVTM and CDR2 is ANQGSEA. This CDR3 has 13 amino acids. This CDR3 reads CSVLIAITDTQYF. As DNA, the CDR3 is TGCAGCGTCCTAATTGCTATTACAGATACGCAGTATTTT.

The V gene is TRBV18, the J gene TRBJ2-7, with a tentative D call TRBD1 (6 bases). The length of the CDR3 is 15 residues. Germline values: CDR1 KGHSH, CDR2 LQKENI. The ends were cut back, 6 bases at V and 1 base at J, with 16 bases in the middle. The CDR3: CASSSSTGTSYEQYF. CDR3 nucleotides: TGTGCCAGCTCTTCTTCGACAGGAACATCCTACGAGCAGTACTTC.

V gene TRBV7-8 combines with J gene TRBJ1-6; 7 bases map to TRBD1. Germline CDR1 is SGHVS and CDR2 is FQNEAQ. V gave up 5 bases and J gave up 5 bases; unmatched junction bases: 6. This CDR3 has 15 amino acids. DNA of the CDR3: TGTGCCAGCAGCGGCTCGGGACAGCATAATTCACCCCTCCACTTT. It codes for CASSGSGQHNSPLHF.

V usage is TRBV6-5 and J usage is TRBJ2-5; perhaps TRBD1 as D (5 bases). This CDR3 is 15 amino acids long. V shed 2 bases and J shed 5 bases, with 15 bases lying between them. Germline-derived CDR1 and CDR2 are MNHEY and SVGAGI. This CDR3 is CASSYHQGLGETQYF. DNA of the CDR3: TGTGCCAGCAGTTACCACCAGGGCCTGGGGGAGACCCAGTACTTC.

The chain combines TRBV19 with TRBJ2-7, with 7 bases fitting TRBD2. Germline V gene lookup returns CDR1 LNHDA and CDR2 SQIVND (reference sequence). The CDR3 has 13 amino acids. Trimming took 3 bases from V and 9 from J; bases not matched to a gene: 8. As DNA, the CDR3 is TGTGCCAGTAGTATGGAGGGAGGGGACGGGCAGTACTTC. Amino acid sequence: CASSMEGGDGQYF.

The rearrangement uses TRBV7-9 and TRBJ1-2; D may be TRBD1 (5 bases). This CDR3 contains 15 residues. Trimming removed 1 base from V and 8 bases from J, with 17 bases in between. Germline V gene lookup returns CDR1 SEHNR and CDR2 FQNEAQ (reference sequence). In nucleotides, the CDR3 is TGTGCCAGCAGCTTAGGGGGCCCCCAATCCCCAGGCTACACCTTC. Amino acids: CASSLGGPQSPGYTF.